This record concerns one T cell receptor beta chain sequence. Given a much more abundant clone one base away, this may be a read error. This CDR3 has 15 residues. Germline lookup yields CDR1 SEHNR and CDR2 FQNEAQ (reference sequence). Naive CD4+ T cells were purified with Tregs depleted by CD25. MiXCR was run by TCRdb on the 5' RACE reads, yielding one entry per CDR3 protein. The sample has 20,000 to 25,000 distinct CDR3 sequences; around 30% are singletons. The chain recombines TRBV7-9 with TRBJ2-1, with D maybe TRBD1 (5 bases). Sequencing used tumor-infiltrating naive CD4+ T cells sorted from the breast tumor. Subset defined: naive CD4+ T cells, CD4+CD45RA+CD25-. The receptor was derived from a female donor with breast cancer. CDR3 amino acids: CASSLPVPQGNEQSF. DNA of the CDR3: TGTGCCAGCAGCTTACCGGTCCCCCAGGGCAATGAGCAGTCCTTC.